These 15 T cell receptor beta chains came from one sample sequenced in a study of blood T cell repertoires in COVID-19. The method was immunoSEQ multiplex PCR; TCRdb's version includes in-frame clones alone and lacks a portion of them. The table lists about 110,000 clones, nearly 85% of them singletons. The source material was peripheral blood. The receptors derive from a woman aged 45-60 years with acute or convalescent COVID-19.

This clone was recorded only once. The genes are TRBV12-3 or TRBV12-4 and TRBJ1-3; TRBD1 might be the D (5 bases). CDR3 length: 13 residues. V was trimmed by 6 bases and J by 7 bases, leaving 13 bases between them. Written as DNA, the CDR3 is TGTGCCAGCAGCGACAACCGGGGGAACACCATATATTTT. This codes for CASSDNRGNTIYF.

The rearrangement links TRBV3-1 (or the pseudogene TRBV3-2) to TRBJ2-3, with D perhaps TRBD2 (5 bases). This CDR3 is built from 11 residues. CDR1 and CDR2 from the germline V gene are LGHDT and YNNKEL (reference sequence). Trimming stripped 6 bases from V and 14 bases from J, with 15 bases between. CDR3 sequence (DNA): TGTGCCAGCAGAGCAGGAGGCTGGGTGTATTTT. Its protein is CASRAGGWVYF.

V and J are TRBV19 and TRBJ1-2; D perhaps matches TRBD1 (5 bases). Germline CDR1 and CDR2: LNHDA and SQIVND (reference sequence). This CDR3 region has 15 residues. V dropped 5 bases and J dropped 8 bases, with 21 bases sitting between them. The CDR3 coding sequence is TGTGCCAGTAGTCCCCCCCGGTCCGGGGGGTGGGGCTACACCTTC. Translating gives CASSPPRSGGWGYTF.

The table lists this clone with a count of one. The chain carries TRBV18 and TRBJ2-1; unclear D gene. This CDR3 contains 15 residues. In germline, CDR1 is KGHSH, CDR2 LQKENI. Between the trimmed V and J ends, which lost 2 bases and 0 bases, there was a span of 8 bases. CDR3 sequence: CASSPGSFSYNEQFF. DNA for the CDR3: TGTGCCAGCTCACCAGGTAGTTTCTCCTACAATGAGCAGTTCTTC.

This clone has only one observation. The V and J genes are TRBV5-1 and TRBJ1-1, with 9 positions matching TRBD1. There are 15 residues in the CDR3. Germline loops: CDR1 SGHRS, CDR2 YFSETQ. V lost 4 bases, J lost 5 bases, and 9 bases stayed unmatched. The CDR3 spells CASSPGQGETTEAFF. In DNA form, the CDR3 reads TGCGCCAGCAGCCCGGGACAGGGTGAGACGACTGAAGCTTTCTTT. The full variable domain, completed using reference TRBV5-1 and TRBJ1-1, is KAGVTQTPRYLIKTRGQQVTLSCSPISGHRSVSWYQQTPGQGLQFLFEYFSETQRNKGNFPGRFSGRQFSNSRSEMNVSTLELGDSALYLCASSPGQGETTEAFFGQGTRLTVV.

The rearrangement uses TRBV12-3 or TRBV12-4 and TRBJ1-4; possibly TRBD1 for D (6 bases). This CDR3 has 13 residues. The germline V and J ends were trimmed by 2 bases and 8 bases, with 9 bases remaining between them. The CDR3 protein is CASSLSQGEKLFF. DNA for the CDR3: TGTGCCAGCAGTTTATCCCAGGGGGAAAAACTGTTTTTT.

The rearrangement joins TRBV6-5 to TRBJ2-1; 10 bases agree with TRBD2. J was trimmed by 8 bases and V by 3 bases; bases with no gene match: 10. The CDR3 has 16 amino acids. In germline, CDR1 is MNHEY, CDR2 SVGAGI. The chain's CDR3 is CASSYFASGGAYEQFF. The CDR3 nucleotides read TGTGCCAGCAGTTATTTCGCGAGCGGGGGGGCCTATGAGCAGTTCTTC.

V and J are TRBV4-1 and TRBJ2-1, with TRBD1 identical over 9 bases. Trimming removed 3 bases from V and 10 bases from J; junction bases left unmatched: 10. Germline V CDR1 and CDR2: MGHRA, YSYEKL. CDR3 length equals 15 residues. CDR3: CASSHPKATGGEQFF. The DNA of the CDR3 is TGCGCCAGCAGCCACCCCAAGGCCACAGGGGGCGAGCAGTTCTTC.

This clone was seen a single time. This rearrangement joins TRBV5-1 to TRBJ1-2, with 10 bases identical to TRBD1. Germline CDR1 is SGHRS and CDR2 is YFSETQ. The CDR3 length is 15 residues. V gave up 1 base and J gave up 7 bases; unmatched junction bases: 7. CDR3 protein: CASSLQGTGEGGYTF. The CDR3 DNA follows: TGCGCCAGCAGCTTGCAGGGGACAGGGGAAGGTGGCTACACCTTC.

This clone appeared many times. This sequence joins TRBV12-2 and TRBJ2-3; the table's D gene call, TRBD2, was not cross checked with the DNA. TRBV12-2 is tagged as a pseudogene. The CDR3 is 16 amino acids. The CDR3 here is CASRLAIGAHTDTQYF. CDR3 sequence (DNA): TGTGCAAGTCGCTTAGCGATCGGAGCCCACACAGATACGCAGTATTTT.

The DNA for the CDR3 is TGTGCCAGTAGTATCGTTCCAGGGGCGCCCGTCTATGGCTACACCTTC. Translating gives CASSIVPGAPVYGYTF. The rearrangement links TRBV19 to TRBJ1-2; perhaps TRBD1 as D (6 bases). V lost 3 bases and J lost 4, with 18 bases in between. The germline V gene has CDR1 LNHDA and CDR2 SQIVND (reference sequence). The CDR3 is 16 amino acids.

V gene TRBV19 combines with J gene TRBJ2-1; 7 bases are shared with TRBD1. Unmatched junction bases numbered 3, after V lost 4 bases and J lost 9 bases. The CDR3 length is 12 residues. CDR1 LNHDA and CDR2 SQIVND come from the germline V gene (reference sequence). The DNA for the CDR3 is TGTGCCAGTAGTACCCGGACAGGTGAGCAGTTCTTC. Protein: CASSTRTGEQFF.

V gene TRBV11-2 combines with J gene TRBJ2-7; 14 nucleotides match TRBD2. With 1 base clipped from V and 4 bases from J, the junction kept 9 bases outside the gene matches. The CDR3 consists of 18 residues. The germline gives CDR1 SGHAT, CDR2 FQNNGV. CDR3: CASSLASTSGGAKYEQYF. As DNA, the CDR3 is TGTGCCAGCAGCTTAGCCTCGACTAGCGGGGGGGCTAAGTACGAGCAGTACTTC. The whole variable domain, remainder taken from reference TRBV11-2 and TRBJ2-7, is EAGVAQSPRYKIIEKRQSVAFWCNPISGHATLYWYQQILGQGPKLLIQFQNNGVVDDSQLPKDRFSAERLKGVDSTLKIQPAKLEDSAVYLCASSLASTSGGAKYEQYFGPGTRLTVT.

This rearrangement joins TRBV11-2 to TRBJ2-1; a weak D match, TRBD2 (6 bases). This CDR3 is 15 amino acids long. Germline V CDR1 and CDR2: SGHAT, FQNNGV. V was pared by 6 bases and J by 10 bases, with 22 bases between. CDR3 sequence: CASSPLWLASREQFF. CDR3 sequence (DNA): TGTGCCAGCAGTCCCCTTTGGCTAGCGTCGCGGGAGCAGTTCTTC.

The V and J genes are TRBV12-5 and TRBJ1-4; the match to TRBD1 covers 8 bases. The CDR3 sequence is 16 residues long. Germline V lookup: CDR1 LGHNT, CDR2 FRNRAP. J was trimmed by 4 bases and V by 5 bases; bases with no gene match: 9. For the CDR3, the DNA is TGTGCTAGTGGTCCCGGACAGGGCTTCGATAATGAAAAACTGTTTTTT. Its translation: CASGPGQGFDNEKLFF.